This T cell receptor beta chain appears in the sequencing data of a study of blood T cell repertoires in COVID-19 (dated by TCRdb to the early 2020s). About the study as a whole: Samples covering the acute and convalescent phases of COVID-19 were provided by collaborators in the United States, Italy and Spain. The prospective study material was composed of cDNA or gDNA derived from T cells, B-cell-depleted T cells, or PBMCs. Subjects who had been exposed to COVID-19, were actively infected with it, or had recovered from it provided the deeply sampled blood TCRbeta repertoires that made up the dataset. The repertoires were released in a freely available public database meant as a resource for research on the immune response to SARS-CoV-2. Samples came from the ongoing ImmuneRACE study (first 160 participants) plus 1,254 subjects from 6 global collaborators. Sample metadata almost always included a de-identified subject ID, COVID-19 status, age in years and sex. Where available, HLA class I and class II types were obtained from metadata supplied by the sample provider rather than from assay-based typing.

In Seattle, one collaborating source enrolled patients while the infection was active and tracked those patients longitudinally over the course of disease. Each collaborating institution followed its own protocols to collect whole blood in K2EDTA tubes. For TCRbeta analysis, collaborators shipped samples as frozen whole blood, isolated PBMCs, or DNA extracted from either of those sample types. The CDR3 spans 13 residues, from the cysteine through the phenylalanine. Here the CDR3 DNA is all that survives: 39 bases in frame from base 1. Via the germline V gene, CDR1 is LGHNA and CDR2 YNFKEQ. A distance of 9 bases separates the germline ends of V and J, which lose 2 bases and 4 bases respectively. Study-wide findings and limitations: The amount of clinical and demographic metadata varied by source and participant and was provided uncurated.

Notes on this clone: It lacks a known antigen. No qualities accompany the bases; no much larger clone lies one base away.

TCRbeta CDR3 regions were amplified from genomic DNA by means of the immunoSEQ Assay, a bias-controlled multiplex PCR. As for how the authors treated the data: The number of nucleated cells in each sample was estimated by amplification of reference gene primers within the assay. Sequence reads were collapsed and filtered to measure the absolute abundance of every unique TCRbeta CDR3 rearrangement. For each sample, productive Simpson clonality was calculated by taking the square root of Simpson's diversity index across productive rearrangements. TCRdb re-hosts the immuneACCESS table, in-frame sequences only. Its copies lack some clones; in the studies checked, an unresolved V gene accounts for under half of them, and the cause for the rest is not known. The V and J calls and clone size are taken from that table; D and trimming were inferred from the DNA. Here the sample has around 210,000 clones; around 85% occur a single time. The biggest ten clones account for approximately 5% of the sample.

Sequenced material: peripheral blood. This receptor was taken from a man aged 50 to 59 with COVID-19, enrolled during active disease. This chain is built from TRBV4-2 and TRBJ2-7; the D gene is not confidently resolved. The encoded CDR3 is CASSQLDGYEQYF. The DNA is as follows: TGTGCCAGCAGCCAACTAGACGGATACGAGCAGTACTTC.